Listed below are T cell receptor beta chains from one sample, sequenced in a study of blood T cell repertoires in COVID-19. The assay was immunoSEQ multiplex PCR, and TCRdb's table has in-frame clones only and misses some. The sample has fewer than 300,000 clones; around 82% are singletons. The sequenced material came from peripheral blood. The receptors come from a woman aged 18-30 years with acute or convalescent COVID-19. The CDR3 runs from the conserved cysteine through the conserved F or W. A D gene is named only where the DNA matches it firmly. Clone sizes are given selectively: once, few, many, or a class where the clone is expanded.

j_call clone_size d_call cdr3_length v_call cdr3_nt cdr3_aa
TRBJ1-2 . . 17 TRBV2 TGTGCCAGCAGTGTCCAGAGGACAGCAGTAACTAACTATGGCTACACCTTC CASSVQRTAVTNYGYTF
TRBJ2-3 . . 13 TRBV18 TGTGCCAGCTCACCACGCGCTCCGGATACGCAGTATTTT CASSPRAPDTQYF
TRBJ2-1 . TRBD2 13 TRBV12-3/TRBV12-4 TGTGCCAGCAAGCTGGGACTAGCGGATGAGCAGTTCTTC CASKLGLADEQFF
TRBJ2-7 . . 13 TRBV30 TGTGCCTGGAGTGTAGGCGGGGCCTACGAGCAGTACTTC CAWSVGGAYEQYF
TRBJ2-4 . TRBD1 11 TRBV6-5 TGTGCCACGGGACAGGGGAACATTCAGTACTTC CATGQGNIQYF
TRBJ1-6 few . 14 TRBV3-1/TRBV3-2 TGTGCCAGCAGCCTCAGAGGAGAGGGGGCACCCCTCCACTTT CASSLRGEGAPLHF
TRBJ2-5 . . 15 TRBV9 TGTGCCAGCAGCGTAGACGGACAGGGAGGGGAGACCCAGTACTTC CASSVDGQGGETQYF
TRBJ2-1 once TRBD2 16 TRBV7-9 TGTGCCAGCAGCCCCCCCCTAGCGGCCTCTTACAATGAGCAGTTCTTC CASSPPLAASYNEQFF
TRBJ2-5 . . 15 TRBV19 TGTGCCAGTAGTATAGGTGTCCAGATTCAGGAGACCCAGTACTTC CASSIGVQIQETQYF
TRBJ2-7 many TRBD2 15 TRBV29-1 TGCAGCGTGAGGCCCGAGGGACTAGCCTCCTACGAGCAGTACTTC CSVRPEGLASYEQYF
TRBJ2-1 . TRBD2 21 TRBV29-1 TGCAGCGTTGAAGGTATAAGGCGGACTAGCGGGAGGCCCGCCGCTTACAATGAGCAGTTCTTC CSVEGIRRTSGRPAAYNEQFF
TRBJ1-4 . TRBD1 15 TRBV7-8 TGTGCCAGCAGCCTAAACAGGGGGCGCAGTGAAAAACTGTTTTTT CASSLNRGRSEKLFF
TRBJ1-2 . . 13 TRBV5-1 TGCGCCAGCAGCCCGGCCCTACAGGAGAGAGGCACCTTC CASSPALQERGTF
TRBJ2-1 . . 15 TRBV27 TGTGCCAGCAGTTTCGAAAACGACTTCTACAATGAGCAGTTCTTC CASSFENDFYNEQFF
TRBJ1-3 . . 15 TRBV7-2 TGTGCCAGCAGCCAGACACAGGGTGTTAGAAACACCATATATTTT CASSQTQGVRNTIYF
TRBJ1-3 . . 19 TRBV4-1 TGCGCCAGCAGCCAAGACGGGCAGGGGCCCACTTACTCTGGAAACACCATATATTTT CASSQDGQGPTYSGNTIYF
TRBJ2-1 . . 13 TRBV11-2 TGTGCCAGCAGCTTAAACAGAGACAATGAGCAGTTCTTC CASSLNRDNEQFF
TRBJ1-2 . . 12 TRBV10-1 TGCGCCAGCAGTGAGGACAGCTATGGCTACACCTTC CASSEDSYGYTF
TRBJ2-5 . TRBD1 15 TRBV7-2 TGTGCCAGCAGCTTGGGACAGGGGGGACAAGAGACCCAGTACTTC CASSLGQGGQETQYF